This T cell receptor (beta chain) was profiled in a study of T-cell memory formation after mild COVID-19. Study results and caveats: There was a balanced CD4/CD8 profile in clones contracting day 15 to 85, and later expanders leaned CD4+.

Trimming stripped 0 bases from V and 6 bases from J, with 8 bases between. Germline V gene lookup returns CDR1 MNHEY and CDR2 SMNVEV (reference sequence). The CDR3 length is 13 residues. This clonotype was found a few times. Its antigen remains unknown. Employing constant-segment primers, 5'RACE generated TCR alpha and TCR beta cDNA libraries bearing sample barcodes and UMIs. A single record per CDR3 protein comes from TCRdb applying MiXCR to the 5' RACE reads. This table holds 430,000 or so distinct CDR3 sequences, nearly 25% found once. The chain combines TRBV27 with TRBJ1-1, with D hard to call. The receptor comes from an adult woman who had mild COVID-19 (a few samples of this study predate the infection). Cell type and time point are not known. The material sequenced was PBMCs or a T cell subset sorted from them (not recorded which). This CDR3 reads CASSLSRTAEAFF. The CDR3 nucleotides read TGTGCCAGCAGTTTATCTCGGACCGCTGAAGCTTTCTTT.